This TCR beta chain was retrieved from a study of blood T cell repertoires in COVID-19. Sequencing used immunoSEQ multiplex PCR; TCRdb keeps in-frame clones, though not all of them. The sample has about 320,000 clones, approximately 89% seen once. CDR1 and CDR2 from the germline V gene are MDHEN and SYDVKM. This CDR3 has 14 residues. Trimming took 6 bases from V and 6 from J; bases not matched to a gene: 7. Followed over time, Seattle patients had been enrolled while infection was active. Sequenced input: peripheral blood. The rearrangement links TRBV28 to TRBJ2-5, with TRBD2 identical over 10 bases. This TCR derives from a woman in her 30s with COVID-19, enrolled during active disease. The CDR3 loop reads CASRERGGPKTQYF. The DNA for the CDR3 is TGTGCCAGCAGGGAGCGGGGGGGCCCGAAGACCCAGTACTTC.